Each of the 14 T cell receptor beta chains below was sequenced from the same sample in a study of T cells in Graves' hyperthyroidism and ophthalmopathy. Amplified TCR beta CDR3 regions derived from RNA transcripts. First-round RT-PCR with HTBI primers amplified the TCR CDR3 region. TCRdb reprocessed the multiplex PCR reads with MiXCR, giving one entry per CDR3 protein. This repertoire shows some 500,000 distinct CDR3 sequences, roughly a quarter found once; its top ten account for around 10%. Source material: blood. The origin of the receptors is a woman aged 25 to 39 with Graves' ophthalmopathy.

This clonotype was seen repeatedly, ten times or more. This sequence joins TRBV9 and TRBJ1-2; 8 bases are shared with TRBD1. From germline, CDR1 is SGDLS and CDR2 YYNGEE. The CDR3 loop spans 14 amino acids. Trimming took 4 bases from V and 8 from J; bases not matched to a gene: 10. The CDR3 spells CASSRGQVVEGYTF. The CDR3 DNA sequence: TGTGCCAGCAGCCGGGGACAGGTGGTGGAGGGCTACACCTTC.

This clonotype appeared many times. The chain combines TRBV7-2 with TRBJ1-1; D is undetermined. Germline V gene data show CDR1 as SGHTA and CDR2 as FQGNSA. The ends were cut back, 0 bases at V and 1 base at J, with 6 bases in the middle. The CDR3 length is 14 residues. The CDR3 DNA follows: TGTGCCAGCAGCTTAGCGCCAGAGAACACTGAAGCTTTCTTT. The encoded protein is CASSLAPENTEAFF. The entire variable domain, with the rest obtained from reference TRBV7-2 and TRBJ1-1, is as follows: GAGVSQSPSNKVTEKGKDVELRCDPISGHTALYWYRQSLGQGLEFLIYFQGNSAPDKSGLPSDRFSAERTGGSVSTLTIQRTQQEDSAVYLCASSLAPENTEAFFGQGTRLTVV.

This clonotype was observed a few times. The CDR3 region is CASCDRANTEAFF. As DNA, the CDR3 is TGTGCCAGTTGTGACAGGGCAAACACTGAAGCTTTCTTT. The chain is built from TRBV19 and TRBJ1-1; the match to TRBD1 covers 7 bases. The CDR3 totals 13 residues. J was trimmed by 2 bases and V by 8 bases; bases with no gene match: 5. Germline values: CDR1 LNHDA, CDR2 SQIVND (reference sequence).

In this sample, this clonotype turned up a few times. The gene calls are TRBV4-2 and TRBJ2-7; 7 positions match TRBD2. This CDR3 is built from 14 residues. Germline CDR1 is LGHNA and CDR2 is YNFKEQ. Trimming took 5 bases from V and 5 from J; bases not matched to a gene: 9. The DNA of the CDR3 is TGTGCCAGCAGCGGCCGGACTAGTCTCCACGAGCAGTACTTC. Amino acid sequence: CASSGRTSLHEQYF.

The rearrangement links TRBV9 to TRBJ2-5, with unresolved D. With 2 bases removed from V and 5 bases from J, the gap between germline ends came to 10 bases. Germline CDR1 SGDLS, CDR2 YYNGEE. The CDR3 length is 13 residues. The CDR3 DNA follows: TGTGCCAGCAGCGTTTATCCTCGGGAGACCCAGTACTTC. It specifies CASSVYPRETQYF. The whole variable domain, remainder taken from reference TRBV9 and TRBJ2-5, is DSGVTQTPKHLITATGQRVTLRCSPRSGDLSVYWYQQSLDQGLQFLIQYYNGEERAKGNILERFSAQQFPDLHSELNLSSLELGDSALYFCASSVYPRETQYFGPGTRLLVL.

This clonotype was found many times. The chain joins TRBV2 to TRBJ1-2; D may be TRBD1 (5 bases). The CDR3 runs 14 residues. Germline V lookup: CDR1 SNHLY, CDR2 FYNNEI. V was pared by 11 bases and J by 2 bases, with 18 bases between. CDR3 residues: CASQGQGLNYGYTF. The CDR3 coding sequence is TGTGCCTCCCAGGGTCAGGGATTAAACTATGGCTACACCTTC.

This clonotype was picked up one time. This may be a read error: a much more frequent sequence differs by one nucleotide. This chain uses TRBV29-1 with TRBJ2-2, with 8 bases aligning to TRBD1. Germline CDR1 and CDR2: SQVTM and ANQGSEA. This CDR3 spans 13 amino acids. Here the CDR3 DNA reads TGCAGCGTCCTAAGACAGGGGACCGGGGAGCTGTGTTTT. As protein: CSVLRQGTGELCF.

Ten or more counts support this clonotype. This rearrangement joins TRBV13 to TRBJ2-5; 11 bases line up with TRBD2. The junction had 6 bases not matched to a gene; V was cut back by 5 bases and J by 4 bases. This CDR3 has 15 residues. Germline lookup yields CDR1 PRHDT and CDR2 FYEKMQ (reference sequence). CDR3 residues: CASSRPTSGVETQYF. For the CDR3, the DNA is TGTGCCAGCAGCCGCCCGACTAGCGGGGTAGAGACCCAGTACTTC.

The chain combines TRBV7-6 with TRBJ2-7; D not resolved. Germline-derived CDR1 and CDR2 are SGHVS and FNYEAQ. The V gene lost 1 base and the J gene lost 2 bases, with 9 bases spanning the gap. The CDR3 contains 14 residues. The CDR3 DNA follows: TGTGCCAGCAGCTTAGACGAGGTAACCTACGAGCAGTACTTC. As protein: CASSLDEVTYEQYF.

This clonotype was seen repeatedly, ten times or more. V is TRBV20-1 and J is TRBJ2-7, with 8 bases matching TRBD2. Germline CDR1 is DFQATT and CDR2 is SNEGSKA (reference sequence). This CDR3 has 15 amino acids. J gave up 3 bases and V 6 bases, and 13 bases lay outside the gene matches. In nucleotides, the CDR3 is TGCAGTGCGCGTCCCTCTAGCGGGCGACACTACGAGCAGTACTTC. As protein: CSARPSSGRHYEQYF.

This clonotype was observed many times. The J gene is TRBJ2-2, the V gene TRBV12-3 or TRBV12-4, with 13 nucleotides matching TRBD2. This CDR3 has 18 amino acids. V trimming: 5 bases; J trimming: 4 bases; junction bases outside the gene matches: 10. This chain's CDR3 is CASSRPGLAGLTTGELFF. CDR3 bases: TGTGCCAGCAGTCGGCCGGGACTAGCGGGACTTACCACCGGGGAGCTGTTTTTT.

This clonotype was seen only a few times. The chain joins TRBV4-2 to TRBJ1-2; possible D gene TRBD1, 6 bases. CDR1 and CDR2 from the germline V gene are LGHNA and YNFKEQ. This CDR3 contains 14 residues. V was trimmed by 2 bases and J by 3 bases, leaving 10 bases between them. The CDR3 region has the DNA TGTGCCAGCAGCCAACAGGGGTCGGACTATGGCTACACCTTC. Translation gives CASSQQGSDYGYTF.

Only a few counts were recorded for this clonotype. The chain carries TRBV18 and TRBJ2-7; 7 nucleotides align to TRBD2. CDR1 and CDR2 from the germline V gene are KGHSH and LQKENI. With V trimmed by 6 bases and J by 5 bases, 10 bases remained unmatched. There are 14 residues in the CDR3. The CDR3 spells CASSPPREGNEQYF. DNA of the CDR3: TGTGCCAGCTCCCCCCCCAGGGAGGGGAACGAGCAGTACTTC.

The chain combines TRBV20-1 with TRBJ2-7, with D possibly being TRBD1 (6 bases). Germline-derived CDR1 and CDR2 are DFQATT and SNEGSKA (reference sequence). The CDR3 is 15 amino acids. Trimming removed 5 bases from V and 0 bases from J, with 17 bases in between. The DNA for the CDR3 is TGCAGTGCTGAGCGACCGGGACAAAGCTCCTACGAGCAGTACTTC. It yields the protein CSAERPGQSSYEQYF.